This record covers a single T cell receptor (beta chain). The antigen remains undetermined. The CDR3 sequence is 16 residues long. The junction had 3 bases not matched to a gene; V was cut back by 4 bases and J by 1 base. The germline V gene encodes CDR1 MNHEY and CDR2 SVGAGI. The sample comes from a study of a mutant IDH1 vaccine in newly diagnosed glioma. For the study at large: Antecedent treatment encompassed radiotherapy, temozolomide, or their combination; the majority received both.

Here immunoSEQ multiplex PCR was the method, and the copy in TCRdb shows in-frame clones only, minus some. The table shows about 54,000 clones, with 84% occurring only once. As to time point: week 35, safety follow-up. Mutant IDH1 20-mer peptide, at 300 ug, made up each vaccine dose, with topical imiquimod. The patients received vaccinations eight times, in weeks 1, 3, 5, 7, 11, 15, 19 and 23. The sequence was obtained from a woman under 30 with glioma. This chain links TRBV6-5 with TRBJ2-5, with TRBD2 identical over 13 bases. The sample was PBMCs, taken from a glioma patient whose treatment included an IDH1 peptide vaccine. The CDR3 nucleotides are TGTGCCAGCAGTTTGGGACTAGCGGGGCTCCAAGAGACCCAGTACTTC. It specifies CASSLGLAGLQETQYF.